This T cell receptor beta chain was sequenced during a study of T-cell reconstitution after alpha-beta-depleted transplantation in children. Findings and limits, study-wide: Among T cells one year after transplant, newly produced cells accounted for most counts and diversity.

Unique molecular identifiers were used in preparing the TCRbeta library. From the PCR reads, TCRdb called clonotypes with MiXCR, one entry per CDR3 protein. The table includes a few hundred thousand distinct CDR3 sequences, less than 9.5% detected once. Turning to this clonotype: Its antigen is still unknown.

The clonotype comes from a female patient aged 2-9 years who had a stem cell transplant for Fanconi anemia, so the T cells may come from the graft donor. Sequencing used peripheral blood, obtained 360 days after TCRalphabeta/CD19-depleted stem cell transplant.

In DNA, the CDR3 is TGTGCCAGCAGCTTCGAGGGGGCGAGTGCTGAAGCTTTCTTT. This encodes CASSFEGASAEAFF. The chain joins TRBV7-9 to TRBJ1-1; 7 nucleotides match TRBD1. Germline V gene sequence: CDR1 SEHNR, CDR2 FQNEAQ (reference sequence). The CDR3 covers 14 residues. J gave up 6 bases and V 3 bases, and 7 bases lay outside the gene matches.